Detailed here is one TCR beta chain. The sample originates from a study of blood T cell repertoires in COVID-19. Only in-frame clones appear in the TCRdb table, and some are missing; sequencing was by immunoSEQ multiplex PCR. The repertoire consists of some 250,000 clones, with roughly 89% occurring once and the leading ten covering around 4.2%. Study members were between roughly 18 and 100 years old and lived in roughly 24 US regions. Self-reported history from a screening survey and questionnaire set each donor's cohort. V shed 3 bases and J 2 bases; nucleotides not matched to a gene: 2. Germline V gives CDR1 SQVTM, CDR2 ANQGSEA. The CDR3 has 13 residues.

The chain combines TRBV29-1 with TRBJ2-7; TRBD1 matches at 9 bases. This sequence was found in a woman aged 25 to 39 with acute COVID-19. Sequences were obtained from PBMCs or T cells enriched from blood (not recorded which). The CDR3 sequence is CSVDTGGPYEQYF. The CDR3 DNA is TGCAGCGTTGACACAGGGGGCCCCTACGAGCAGTACTTC.